This TCR beta chain was recovered during a study of control samples from healthy donors and cancer patients. Sequencing used immunoSEQ multiplex PCR; TCRdb keeps in-frame clones, though not all of them. The table shows approximately 210,000 clones, with around 90% occurring only once. V gave up 2 bases and J gave up 3 bases; unmatched junction bases: 10. CDR1 is KGHSH and CDR2 is LQKENI in the germline V gene. The CDR3 has 16 amino acids. The clonotype comes from a young man in good health. The chain joins TRBV18 to TRBJ2-7; the match to TRBD1 covers 7 bases. Sequencing was carried out using blood. CDR3 coding DNA: TGTGCCAGCTCACCAGACTACGGGACAGTTAACTACGAGCAGTACTTC. Residues: CASSPDYGTVNYEQYF. The whole variable domain, filled in from reference TRBV18 and TRBJ2-7, reads NAGVMQNPRHLVRRRGQEARLRCSPMKGHSHVYWYRQLPEEGLKFMVYLQKENIIDESGMPKERFSAEFPKEGPSILRIQQVVRGDSAAYFCASSPDYGTVNYEQYFGPGTRLTVT.